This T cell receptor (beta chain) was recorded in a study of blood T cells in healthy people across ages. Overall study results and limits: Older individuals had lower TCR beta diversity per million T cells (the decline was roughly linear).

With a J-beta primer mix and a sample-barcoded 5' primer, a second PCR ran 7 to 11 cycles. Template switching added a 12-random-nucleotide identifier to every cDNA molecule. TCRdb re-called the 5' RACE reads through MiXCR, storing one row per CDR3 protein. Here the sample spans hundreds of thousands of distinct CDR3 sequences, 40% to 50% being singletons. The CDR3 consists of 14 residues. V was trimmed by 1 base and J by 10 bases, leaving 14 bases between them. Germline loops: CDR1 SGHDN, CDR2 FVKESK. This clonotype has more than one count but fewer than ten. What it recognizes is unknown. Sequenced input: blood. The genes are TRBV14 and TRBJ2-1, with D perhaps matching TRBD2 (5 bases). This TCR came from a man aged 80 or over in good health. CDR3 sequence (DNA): TGTGCCAGCAGCCAAGTGGCGATGGGGAGAGAGCAGTTCTTC. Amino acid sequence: CASSQVAMGREQFF.